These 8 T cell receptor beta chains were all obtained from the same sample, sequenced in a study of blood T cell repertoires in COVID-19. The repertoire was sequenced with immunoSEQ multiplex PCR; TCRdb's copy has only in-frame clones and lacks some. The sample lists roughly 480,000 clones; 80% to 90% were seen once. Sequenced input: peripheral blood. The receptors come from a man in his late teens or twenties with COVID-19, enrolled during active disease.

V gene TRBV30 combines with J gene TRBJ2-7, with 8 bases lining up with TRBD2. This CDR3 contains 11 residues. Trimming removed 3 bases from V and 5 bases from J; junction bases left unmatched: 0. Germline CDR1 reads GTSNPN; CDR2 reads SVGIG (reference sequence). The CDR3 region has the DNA TGTGCCTGGAGAGCGGGAGACGAGCAGTACTTC. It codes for CAWRAGDEQYF.

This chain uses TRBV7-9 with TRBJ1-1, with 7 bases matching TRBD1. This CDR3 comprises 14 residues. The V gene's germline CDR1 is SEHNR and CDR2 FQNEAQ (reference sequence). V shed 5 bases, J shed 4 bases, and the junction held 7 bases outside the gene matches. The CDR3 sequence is CASSLDREGTEAFF. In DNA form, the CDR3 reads TGTGCCAGCAGCCTAGACAGGGAGGGCACTGAAGCTTTCTTT.

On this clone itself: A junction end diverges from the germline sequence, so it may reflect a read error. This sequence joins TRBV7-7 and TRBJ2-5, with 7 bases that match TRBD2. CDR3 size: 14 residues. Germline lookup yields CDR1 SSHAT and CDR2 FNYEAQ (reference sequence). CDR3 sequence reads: CASSLAGLGETQYF. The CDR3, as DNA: TGTGCTAGCAGCTTAGCGGGCCTGGGAGAGACCCAGTACTTC.

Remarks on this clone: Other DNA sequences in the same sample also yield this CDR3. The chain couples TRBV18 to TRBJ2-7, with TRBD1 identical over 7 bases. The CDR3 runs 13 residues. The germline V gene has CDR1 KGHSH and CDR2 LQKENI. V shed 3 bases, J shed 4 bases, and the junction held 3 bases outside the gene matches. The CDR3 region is CASSPPGGYEQYF. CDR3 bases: TGTGCCAGCTCACCGCCAGGGGGTTACGAGCAGTACTTC.

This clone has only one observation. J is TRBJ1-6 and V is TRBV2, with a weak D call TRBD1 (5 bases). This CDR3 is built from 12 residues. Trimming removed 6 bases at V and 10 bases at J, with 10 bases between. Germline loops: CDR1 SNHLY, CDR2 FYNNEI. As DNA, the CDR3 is TGTGCCAGCAGCGTGTGGGGCTCACCCCTCCACTTT. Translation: CASSVWGSPLHF.

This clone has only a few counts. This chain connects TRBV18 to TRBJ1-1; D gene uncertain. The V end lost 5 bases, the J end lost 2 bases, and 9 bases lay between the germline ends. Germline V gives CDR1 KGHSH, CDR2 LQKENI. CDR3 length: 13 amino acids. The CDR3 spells CASSADTNTEAFF. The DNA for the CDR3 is TGTGCCAGCTCAGCCGACACAAACACTGAAGCTTTCTTT.

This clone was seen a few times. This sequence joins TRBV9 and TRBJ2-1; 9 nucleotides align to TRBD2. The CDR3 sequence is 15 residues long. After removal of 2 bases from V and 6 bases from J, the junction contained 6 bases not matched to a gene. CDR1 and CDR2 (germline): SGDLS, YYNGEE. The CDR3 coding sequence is TGTGCCAGCAGCGTTAGCGGGAGTAACGGCAATGAGCAGTTCTTC. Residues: CASSVSGSNGNEQFF.

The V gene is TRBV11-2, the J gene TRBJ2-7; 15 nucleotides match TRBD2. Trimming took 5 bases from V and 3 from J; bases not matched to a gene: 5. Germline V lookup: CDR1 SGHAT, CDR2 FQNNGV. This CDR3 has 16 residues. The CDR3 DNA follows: TGTGCCAGCAGCCACGGACTAGCGGGGGGGTTCTACGAGCAGTACTTC. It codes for CASSHGLAGGFYEQYF.